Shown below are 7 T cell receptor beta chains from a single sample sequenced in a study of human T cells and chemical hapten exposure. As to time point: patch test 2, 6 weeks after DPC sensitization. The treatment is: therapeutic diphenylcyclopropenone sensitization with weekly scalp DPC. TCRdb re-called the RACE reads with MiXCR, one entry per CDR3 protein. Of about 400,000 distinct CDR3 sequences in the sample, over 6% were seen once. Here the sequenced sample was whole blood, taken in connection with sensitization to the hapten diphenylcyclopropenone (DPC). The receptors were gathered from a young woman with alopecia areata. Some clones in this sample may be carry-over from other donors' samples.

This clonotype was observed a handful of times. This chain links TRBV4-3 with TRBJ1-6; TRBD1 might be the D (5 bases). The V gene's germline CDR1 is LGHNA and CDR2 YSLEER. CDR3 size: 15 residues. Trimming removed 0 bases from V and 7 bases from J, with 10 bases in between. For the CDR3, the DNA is TGCGCCAGCAGCCAAGATTACAGGTTGAATTCACCCCTCCACTTT. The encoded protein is CASSQDYRLNSPLHF.

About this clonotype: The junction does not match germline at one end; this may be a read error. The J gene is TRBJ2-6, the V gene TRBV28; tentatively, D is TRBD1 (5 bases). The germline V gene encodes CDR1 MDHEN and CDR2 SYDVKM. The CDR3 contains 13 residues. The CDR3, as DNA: TGTGCCACCAGGCTCTCTGGGGCCAACGCCCTGACTTTC. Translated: CATRLSGANALTF.

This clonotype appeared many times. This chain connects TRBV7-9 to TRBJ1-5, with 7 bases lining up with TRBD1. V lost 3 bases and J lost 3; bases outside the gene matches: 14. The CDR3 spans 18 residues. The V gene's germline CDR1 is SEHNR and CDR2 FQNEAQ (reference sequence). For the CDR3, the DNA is TGTGCCAGCAGCTTGGTGACAGGGAATTCCCTAATCAATCAGCCCCAGCATTTT. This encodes CASSLVTGNSLINQPQHF.

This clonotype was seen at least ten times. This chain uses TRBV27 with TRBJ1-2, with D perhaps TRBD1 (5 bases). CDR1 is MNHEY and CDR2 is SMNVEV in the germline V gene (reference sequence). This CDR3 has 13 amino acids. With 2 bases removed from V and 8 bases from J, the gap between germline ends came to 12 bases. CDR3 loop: CASSLQGSKGYTF. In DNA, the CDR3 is TGTGCCAGCAGTTTACAGGGTAGTAAAGGCTACACCTTC.

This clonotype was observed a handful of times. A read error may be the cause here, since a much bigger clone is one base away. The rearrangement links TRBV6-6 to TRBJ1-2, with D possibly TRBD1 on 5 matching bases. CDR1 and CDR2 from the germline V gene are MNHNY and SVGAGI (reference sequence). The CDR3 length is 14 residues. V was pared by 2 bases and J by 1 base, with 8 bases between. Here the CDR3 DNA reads TGTGCCAGCAGTTACCGGGACGGTAACTATGGCTACACCTTC. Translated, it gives CASSYRDGNYGYTF.

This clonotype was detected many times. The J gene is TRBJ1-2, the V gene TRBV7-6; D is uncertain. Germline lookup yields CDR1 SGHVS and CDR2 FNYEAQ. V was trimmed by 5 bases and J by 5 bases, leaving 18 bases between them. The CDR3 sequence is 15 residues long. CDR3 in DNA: TGTGCCAGCAGCGCCGGGAACCCTGGACCTTATGGCTACACCTTC. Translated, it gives CASSAGNPGPYGYTF.

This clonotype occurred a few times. This CDR3 reads CSARGAGQQFF. The CDR3 DNA reads TGCAGTGCTAGGGGGGCGGGACAGCAGTTCTTC. The V gene is TRBV20-1, the J gene TRBJ2-1; D may match TRBD1 or TRBD2 (6 bases each). This CDR3 has 11 amino acids. CDR1 is DFQATT and CDR2 is SNEGSKA in the germline V gene (reference sequence). The V end was cut by 3 bases, the J end by 11 bases, with 11 bases between.